The clone carrying this T cell receptor beta chain was found once. Its antigen is currently unknown. These data originate in a study of cytomegalovirus exposure and HLA in healthy donors. Broader study findings: CMV antigen specificity of a few CMV-associated chains was confirmed in vitro.

PCR involved 60 Vbeta and 13 Jbeta primers. Using immunoSEQ multiplex PCR, the repertoire was profiled, and TCRdb retains in-frame clones only, with some absent. This sample has about 93,000 clones, with around 80% found just once. J was trimmed by 1 base and V by 6 bases; bases with no gene match: 11. CDR1 SNHLY and CDR2 FYNNEI come from the germline V gene. This CDR3 has 16 residues. Sequencing was done on a sample of PBMCs. The genes are TRBV2 and TRBJ2-5; 7 positions agree with TRBD1. This TCR was recovered from a man between 25 and 39 years old in good health and CMV-seronegative. CDR3 residues: CASRGQDTLIQETQYF. The CDR3 nucleotides are TGTGCCAGCAGAGGACAGGACACATTAATCCAAGAGACCCAGTACTTC.